Each of the 29 T cell receptor beta chains below was sequenced from the same sample in a study of identical twins. One entry per CDR3 protein results from TCRdb running MiXCR on the 5' RACE reads. This table has approximately 620,000 distinct CDR3 sequences, 8.6% appearing once. The sample was also linked to a second study, of yellow fever vaccine responses in identical twins.

The sequenced sample consisted of PBMCs. These receptors were collected from a woman between 18 and 29 years old in good health.

This clonotype was seen ten or more times. The chain employs TRBV7-8 and TRBJ2-2; TRBD1 is a possible D gene (6 bases). This CDR3 is built from 15 residues. V dropped 3 bases and J dropped 3 bases, with 11 bases sitting between them. The V gene's germline CDR1 is SGHVS and CDR2 FQNEAQ. Here the CDR3 reads CASSFRDKYTGELFF. CDR3 DNA: TGTGCCAGCAGCTTTCGGGACAAATACACCGGGGAGCTGTTTTTT.

This clonotype was counted many times. This sequence joins TRBV5-1 and TRBJ2-5, with a weak D call TRBD1 (6 bases). The CDR3 loop spans 13 amino acids. The germline V gene has CDR1 SGHRS and CDR2 YFSETQ. Trimming took off 0 bases at V and 4 bases at J, with 7 bases between the two ends. The CDR3 sequence: CASSLDRAETQYF. Written as DNA, the CDR3 is TGCGCCAGCAGCTTGGACAGGGCAGAGACCCAGTACTTC.

The chain carries TRBV7-2 and TRBJ2-7; 11 bases line up with TRBD2. The ends lost 5 bases at V and 0 bases at J; junction bases unmatched: 9. This CDR3 has 17 residues. The germline V gene has CDR1 SGHTA and CDR2 FQGNSA. The CDR3 is CASSITSGGRYSYEQYF. CDR3 nucleotides: TGTGCCAGCAGCATCACTAGCGGGGGAAGGTACTCCTACGAGCAGTACTTC.

This clonotype was counted between two and nine times. The genes are TRBV11-2 and TRBJ2-7, with 12 bases fitting TRBD2. After removal of 2 bases from V and 4 bases from J, the junction contained 9 bases not matched to a gene. There are 17 residues in the CDR3. CDR1 is SGHAT, CDR2 FQNNGV, per germline. CDR3 region: CASSLSTSGSSIYEQYF. The DNA of the CDR3 is TGTGCCAGCAGCTTATCGACTAGCGGGAGCAGCATATACGAGCAGTACTTC.

This clonotype was detected a few times. V gene TRBV5-1 combines with J gene TRBJ2-5; a weak D match, TRBD2 (6 bases). This CDR3 has 17 residues. CDR1 is SGHRS and CDR2 is YFSETQ in the germline V gene. V lost 0 bases and J 1 base, leaving 16 bases between the germline ends. As DNA, the CDR3 is TGCGCCAGCAGCTTGGCCTCTAGCGACAGCTCCCAAGAGACCCAGTACTTC. It specifies CASSLASSDSSQETQYF.

This clonotype came up a few times. The rearrangement uses TRBV4-3 and TRBJ2-1; the D is unclear. Trimming cost V 1 base and J 8 bases, with 12 bases left between them. The V gene's germline CDR1 is LGHNA and CDR2 YSLEER. The CDR3 length is 14 residues. The CDR3 loop is CASSQGVRPHEQFF. The CDR3 DNA reads TGCGCCAGCAGCCAAGGGGTAAGGCCCCATGAGCAGTTCTTC.

The sample holds a few counts of this clonotype. The chain recombines TRBV7-9 with TRBJ2-1; D is perhaps TRBD1 (5 bases). The V and J ends lost 5 bases and 11 bases respectively, with 10 bases between them. The CDR3 is 11 amino acids. Germline V gene lookup returns CDR1 SEHNR and CDR2 FQNEAQ (reference sequence). CDR3 sequence (DNA): TGTGCCAGCAGCAACCCAGGGCAGCAGTTCTTC. Its translation: CASSNPGQQFF.

This clonotype turned up a few times. The V and J genes are TRBV11-3 and TRBJ2-1, with 11 bases identical to TRBD2. CDR3 length: 16 residues. Losses at the gene ends were 1 base for V and 6 bases for J; bases not matched to a gene: 5. Germline V lookup: CDR1 SGHNT, CDR2 YENEEA. The CDR3 sequence: CASSLVLAGVVNEQFF. For the CDR3, the DNA is TGTGCCAGCAGCTTAGTACTAGCGGGAGTTGTCAATGAGCAGTTCTTC.

CDR3 protein: CASSSRDGMSDTQYF. In nucleotides, the CDR3 is TGTGCCAGCAGCTCAAGGGACGGAATGTCAGATACGCAGTATTTT. V is TRBV7-3 and J is TRBJ2-3; either TRBD1 or TRBD2 may fit D (5 bases each). Deletions cut 4 bases from V and 4 bases from J, with 15 bases between. In germline, CDR1 is SGHTA, CDR2 FQGTGA. The CDR3 is 15 residues long.

This clonotype was picked up a small number of times. The J gene is TRBJ2-2, the V gene TRBV11-3; TRBD2 matches at 9 bases. The CDR3 is made up of 15 amino acids. The germline V gene has CDR1 SGHNT and CDR2 YENEEA. Germline trimming cut 5 bases from V and 6 bases from J; bases unmatched to any gene: 7. CDR3 amino acids: CASSTRTSVPGELFF. CDR3 in DNA: TGTGCCAGCAGCACAAGGACTAGCGTCCCCGGGGAGCTGTTTTTT.

V usage is TRBV29-1 and J usage is TRBJ2-7; possibly TRBD2 for D (5 bases). Per germline, CDR1 SQVTM and CDR2 ANQGSEA. Between the trimmed V and J ends, which lost 1 base and 7 bases, there was a span of 8 bases. The length of the CDR3 is 11 residues. The CDR3 region has the DNA TGCAGCGTTGAAGTTACGGGAGAGCAGTACTTC. Encoded protein: CSVEVTGEQYF.

The table lists this clonotype with many counts. This sequence joins TRBV10-3 and TRBJ1-2; D not certain. Deletions cut 4 bases from V and 6 bases from J, with 12 bases between. The CDR3 runs 13 residues. CDR1 ENHRY and CDR2 SYGVKD come from the germline V gene. The CDR3 loop reads CAISVTEIDGYTF. The CDR3 DNA follows: TGTGCCATCAGTGTAACGGAAATTGATGGCTACACCTTC.

This clonotype appeared a few times. The rearrangement uses TRBV6-2 or TRBV6-3 and TRBJ2-7; TRBD1 agrees at 10 bases. The ends lost 2 bases at V and 5 bases at J; junction bases unmatched: 6. Looked up from germline, CDR1 is MNHEY and CDR2 is SVGEGT. This CDR3 region has 15 residues. CDR3 loop: CASSYPDRGRDEQYF. CDR3 DNA: TGTGCCAGCAGTTACCCAGACAGGGGGCGCGACGAGCAGTACTTC.

This clonotype occurred a few times. The genes are TRBV11-2 and TRBJ1-1; no firm D call. V lost 5 bases to trimming and J lost 7 bases, with 17 bases between them. The germline gives CDR1 SGHAT, CDR2 FQNNGV. The CDR3 covers 14 residues. Written as DNA, the CDR3 is TGTGCCAGCAGCGAGCTGACCCCGGCGGGTGAAGCTTTCTTT. This translates into CASSELTPAGEAFF.

This clonotype was observed a few times. The rearrangement joins TRBV20-1 to TRBJ2-2, with 7 bases fitting TRBD2. With 3 bases clipped from V and 3 bases from J, the junction kept 1 base outside the gene matches. The CDR3 consists of 13 residues. Germline V gene data show CDR1 as DFQATT and CDR2 as SNEGSKA (reference sequence). The CDR3, as DNA: TGCAGTGCTAGCGGGGGGTACACCGGGGAGCTGTTTTTT. Protein product: CSASGGYTGELFF.

This clonotype was counted many times. This chain links TRBV12-3 or TRBV12-4 with TRBJ2-1; a weak D match, TRBD2 (5 bases). V gave up 6 bases and J gave up 0 bases, with 15 bases separating them. There are 16 residues in the CDR3. CDR3 DNA sequence: TGTGCCAGCAGCCCAAGTCGGGGTCTCTCCTACAATGAGCAGTTCTTC. Residues: CASSPSRGLSYNEQFF.

DNA of the CDR3: TGTGCCAGCAGAAAGGGGGGGGTAGATACGCAGTATTTT. It translates to CASRKGGVDTQYF. This chain uses TRBV12-3 or TRBV12-4 with TRBJ2-3, with a tentative D call TRBD2 (7 bases). The CDR3 length is 13 residues. V was pared by 6 bases and J by 5 bases, with 12 bases between.

The chain carries TRBV6-2 or TRBV6-3 and TRBJ2-1; possible D gene TRBD2, 6 bases. Germline CDR1 is MNHEY and CDR2 is SVGEGT. Trimming removed 2 bases at V and 4 bases at J, with 12 bases between. The CDR3 spans 15 residues. The DNA of the CDR3 is TGTGCCAGCAGTTACGGAGGGGCACCTTACAATGAGCAGTTCTTC. This translates into CASSYGGAPYNEQFF.

This clonotype has just a few counts. This chain connects TRBV7-8 to TRBJ2-2; perhaps TRBD2 as D (5 bases). V lost 1 base to trimming and J lost 6 bases, with 15 bases between them. The CDR3 length is 16 residues. Germline CDR1 reads SGHVS; CDR2 reads FQNEAQ. Here the CDR3 reads CASSLGPGVSAGELFF. Written as DNA, the CDR3 is TGTGCCAGCAGCTTAGGTCCCGGGGTTAGCGCCGGGGAGCTGTTTTTT.

This clonotype was counted between two and nine times. V and J are TRBV6-5 and TRBJ2-3; 12 bases are a match to TRBD2. CDR1 MNHEY and CDR2 SVGAGI come from the germline V gene. The V and J ends lost 0 bases and 2 bases, in that order; junction bases with no gene match: 3. The length of the CDR3 is 17 residues. This CDR3 is CASSYSRLAGDTDTQYF. The CDR3 DNA reads TGTGCCAGCAGTTACTCCCGACTAGCGGGGGACACAGATACGCAGTATTTT.

This clonotype has just a few counts. The junction differs from germline at one of its ends, possibly a read error. The chain couples TRBV2 to TRBJ2-4, with 9 bases identical to TRBD1. Germline lookup yields CDR1 SNHLY and CDR2 FYNNEI. The CDR3 has 18 residues. Here the CDR3 DNA reads TGTGCCCGCAGTTCGCACGAGGGACAGGGCGGGACCAAAAACATTCAGTACTTC. This sequence encodes CARSSHEGQGGTKNIQYF.

CDR3 in DNA: TGCGCCAGCCGCGGGACTAGCGGACCCCACCTGAGCTACGAGCAGTACTTC. It is translated as CASRGTSGPHLSYEQYF. V and J are TRBV23-1 and TRBJ2-7, with 11 positions matching TRBD2. TRBV23-1 is flagged as an ORF with uncertain function. V dropped 8 bases and J dropped 3; count of bases not matched to a gene: 15. The CDR3 spans 17 residues.

This clonotype was counted ten times or more. This chain joins TRBV10-3 and TRBJ2-7, with a weak D call TRBD2 (5 bases). Trimming shortened V by 2 bases and J by 6 bases, and 11 bases separated the two germline ends. CDR1 and CDR2 from the germline V gene are ENHRY and SYGVKD. The length of the CDR3 is 13 residues. This CDR3 is CAISEPYGGEQYF. CDR3 DNA sequence: TGTGCCATCAGTGAGCCCTACGGAGGCGAGCAGTACTTC.

This clonotype was counted a few times. The V call is TRBV12-3 or TRBV12-4, the J call TRBJ1-5, with D possibly matching TRBD1 (6 bases). This CDR3 region has 16 residues. Trimming shortened V by 6 bases and J by 1 base, and 16 bases separated the two germline ends. The DNA of the CDR3 is TGTGCCAGCAGGACGCAGGGGTCCCAAAGCAATCAGCCCCAGCATTTT. Translating it yields CASRTQGSQSNQPQHF.

This clonotype has a count of ten or more. The chain uses TRBV7-2 and TRBJ2-3; D not certain. Germline CDR1 reads SGHTA; CDR2 reads FQGNSA. CDR3 size: 15 residues. V lost 3 bases, J lost 1 base, and 11 bases lay in between. The CDR3 bases are TGTGCCAGCAGCTTTCCCTTAGCCCGCACAGATACGCAGTATTTT. Translating it yields CASSFPLARTDTQYF.

The chain couples TRBV5-1 to TRBJ2-3; 8 nucleotides line up with TRBD1. Trimming took 3 bases from V and 0 from J; bases not matched to a gene: 9. The CDR3 has 17 amino acids. Germline V CDR1 and CDR2: SGHRS, YFSETQ. DNA of the CDR3: TGCGCCAGCAGCTGGAACGCGGGACAGGCTAGCACAGATACGCAGTATTTT. It codes for CASSWNAGQASTDTQYF. Looking up the rest from reference TRBV5-1 and TRBJ2-3 gives the full variable domain: KAGVTQTPRYLIKTRGQQVTLSCSPISGHRSVSWYQQTPGQGLQFLFEYFSETQRNKGNFPGRFSGRQFSNSRSEMNVSTLELGDSALYLCASSWNAGQASTDTQYFGPGTRLTVL.

This clonotype occurred once. V and J are TRBV20-1 and TRBJ2-5; 7 positions match TRBD2. The V gene's germline CDR1 is DFQATT and CDR2 SNEGSKA (reference sequence). The CDR3 length is 12 residues. J lost 3 bases, V lost 7 bases, and 5 bases had no gene match. CDR3 loop: CSGRAGKETQYF. The CDR3, as DNA: TGCAGTGGGAGAGCGGGGAAAGAGACCCAGTACTTC.

This clonotype occurred a few times. The rearrangement joins TRBV20-1 to TRBJ2-1; 8 positions match TRBD2. The V and J ends lost 0 bases and 4 bases, in that order; junction bases with no gene match: 11. Germline loops: CDR1 DFQATT, CDR2 SNEGSKA (reference sequence). The CDR3 extends over 17 amino acids. The CDR3: CSARDRGGGQRYNEQFF. CDR3 nucleotide sequence: TGCAGTGCTAGAGATAGGGGCGGGGGGCAAAGATACAATGAGCAGTTCTTC.

The CDR3 DNA reads TGTGCCAGCAGCCAAGGGGAGGGTGAGCAGTTCTTC. This encodes CASSQGEGEQFF. The chain carries TRBV3-1 and TRBJ2-1, with 7 bases fitting TRBD2. Germline lookup yields CDR1 LGHDT and CDR2 YNNKEL (reference sequence). The CDR3 is made up of 12 amino acids. With 1 base clipped from V and 9 bases from J, the junction kept 0 bases outside the gene matches.